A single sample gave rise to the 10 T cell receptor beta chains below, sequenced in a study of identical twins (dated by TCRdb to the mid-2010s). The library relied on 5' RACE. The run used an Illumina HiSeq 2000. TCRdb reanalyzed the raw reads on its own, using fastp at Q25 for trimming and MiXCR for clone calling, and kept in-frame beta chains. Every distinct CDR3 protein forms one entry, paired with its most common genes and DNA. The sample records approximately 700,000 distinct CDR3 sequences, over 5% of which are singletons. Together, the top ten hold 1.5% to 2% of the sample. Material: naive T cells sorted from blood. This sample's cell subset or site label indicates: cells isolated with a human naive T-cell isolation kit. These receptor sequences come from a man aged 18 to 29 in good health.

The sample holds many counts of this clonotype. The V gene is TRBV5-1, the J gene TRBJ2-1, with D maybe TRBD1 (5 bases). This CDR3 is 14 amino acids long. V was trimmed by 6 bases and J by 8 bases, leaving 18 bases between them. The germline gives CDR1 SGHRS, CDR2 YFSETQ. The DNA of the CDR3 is TGCGCCAGCATCCGGCAGGAGCTAGGGGATGAGCAGTTCTTC. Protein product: CASIRQELGDEQFF.

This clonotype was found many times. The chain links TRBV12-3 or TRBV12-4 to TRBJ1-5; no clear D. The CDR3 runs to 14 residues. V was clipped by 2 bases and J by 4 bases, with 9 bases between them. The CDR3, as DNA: TGTGCCAGCAGTTTATCCAGGTTTAATCAGCCCCAGCATTTT. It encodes CASSLSRFNQPQHF.

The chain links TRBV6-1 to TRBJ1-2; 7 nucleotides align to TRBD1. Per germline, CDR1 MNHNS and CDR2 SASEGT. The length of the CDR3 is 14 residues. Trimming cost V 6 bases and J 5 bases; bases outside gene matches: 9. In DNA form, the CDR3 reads TGTGCCAGCAGAGACATGGGGACAGAGTATGGCTACACCTTC. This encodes CASRDMGTEYGYTF.

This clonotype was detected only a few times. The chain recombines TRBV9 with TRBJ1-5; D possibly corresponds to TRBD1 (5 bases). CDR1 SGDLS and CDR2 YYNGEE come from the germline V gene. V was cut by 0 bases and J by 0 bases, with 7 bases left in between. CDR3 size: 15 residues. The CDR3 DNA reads TGTGCCAGCAGCGTAGGACAGACTAGCAATCAGCCCCAGCATTTT. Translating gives CASSVGQTSNQPQHF.

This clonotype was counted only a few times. CDR3 nucleotide sequence: TGCGCCAGCAGCTTGGTTAGCCGTGCTGTAGCGGGGCGCTACAATGAGCAGTTCTTC. It translates to CASSLVSRAVAGRYNEQFF. The V call is TRBV5-1, the J call TRBJ2-1, with 8 bases aligning to TRBD2. V lost 0 bases, J lost 3 bases, and 14 bases stayed unmatched. Germline lookup yields CDR1 SGHRS and CDR2 YFSETQ. CDR3 length equals 19 residues.

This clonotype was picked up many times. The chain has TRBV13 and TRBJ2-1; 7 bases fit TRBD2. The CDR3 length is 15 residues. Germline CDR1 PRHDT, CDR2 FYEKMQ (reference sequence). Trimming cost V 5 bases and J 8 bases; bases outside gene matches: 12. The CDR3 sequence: CASSLMTSTSDEQFF. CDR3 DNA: TGTGCCAGCAGCCTCATGACCTCTACTAGCGATGAGCAGTTCTTC.

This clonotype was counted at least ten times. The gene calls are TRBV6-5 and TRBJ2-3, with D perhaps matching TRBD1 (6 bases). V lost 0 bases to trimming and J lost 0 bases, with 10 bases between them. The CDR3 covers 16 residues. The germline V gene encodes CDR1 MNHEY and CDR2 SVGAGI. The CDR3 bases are TGTGCCAGCAGTTACTCTGGCGGACAGAGCACAGATACGCAGTATTTT. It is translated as CASSYSGGQSTDTQYF.

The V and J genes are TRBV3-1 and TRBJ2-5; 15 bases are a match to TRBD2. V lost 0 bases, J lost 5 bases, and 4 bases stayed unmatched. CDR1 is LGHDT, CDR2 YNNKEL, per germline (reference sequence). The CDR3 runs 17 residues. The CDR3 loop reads CASSQDGLAGGLETQYF. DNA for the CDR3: TGTGCCAGCAGCCAAGACGGACTAGCGGGAGGGCTCGAGACCCAGTACTTC.

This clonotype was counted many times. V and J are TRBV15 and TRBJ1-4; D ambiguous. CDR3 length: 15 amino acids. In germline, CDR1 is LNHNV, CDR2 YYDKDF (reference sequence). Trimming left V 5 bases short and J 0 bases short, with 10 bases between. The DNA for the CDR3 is TGTGCCACCAGCTCCCCAGGCTCAACTAATGAAAAACTGTTTTTT. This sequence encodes CATSSPGSTNEKLFF.

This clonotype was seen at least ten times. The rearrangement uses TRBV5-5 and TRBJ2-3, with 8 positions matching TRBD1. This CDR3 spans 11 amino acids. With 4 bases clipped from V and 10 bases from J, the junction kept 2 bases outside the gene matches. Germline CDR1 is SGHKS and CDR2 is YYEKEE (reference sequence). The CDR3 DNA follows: TGTGCCAGCAGCGGACAGGGTGCGCAGTATTTT. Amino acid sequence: CASSGQGAQYF.